These T cell receptor beta chains were read from a single sample in a study of blood T cell repertoires in COVID-19. TCRdb's table, derived via immunoSEQ multiplex PCR, lists solely in-frame clones and lacks some. The sample gives some 150,000 clones, 80% to 85% of which show up once; under 5% is in the top ten. The sequenced sample consisted of peripheral blood. These receptors were obtained from a woman aged 60 to 75 with acute or convalescent COVID-19. The CDR3 runs from the conserved cysteine through the conserved F or W. The D gene is left open where the match is weak. Clone size is shown for a subset of rows, as once, few, many or a class of expanded clone.

cdr3_aa	cdr3_nt	v_call	j_call	d_call	clone_size
CASSPGQNTEAFF	TGTGCCAGCTCACCAGGCCAGAACACTGAAGCTTTCTTT	TRBV18	TRBJ1-1	NA	NA
CASSPGGLAGGPGSFF	TGCGCCAGCAGCCCAGGAGGACTAGCGGGAGGGCCGGGGTCTTTCTTC	TRBV5-1	TRBJ2-1	TRBD2	NA
CASGQRANYGYTF	TGTGCCAGCGGACAGCGAGCTAACTATGGCTACACCTTC	TRBV7-8	TRBJ1-2	NA	NA
CASSSQLAGLADTQYF	TGTGCCAGCAGCTCACAACTAGCGGGATTAGCAGATACGCAGTATTTT	TRBV7-8	TRBJ2-3	TRBD2	NA
CSASTQGSYNEQFF	TGCAGTGCTAGTACCCAGGGTTCCTACAATGAGCAGTTCTTC	TRBV20-1	TRBJ2-1	NA	few
CASSQDWSGDAYEQYF	TGCGCCAGCAGCCAAGATTGGAGCGGAGATGCCTACGAGCAGTACTTC	TRBV4-3	TRBJ2-7	NA	NA
CASSWTGGETEAFF	TGCGCCAGCAGCTGGACAGGGGGTGAGACTGAAGCTTTCTTT	TRBV5-1	TRBJ1-1	TRBD1	NA
CASSLNTRGEAFF	TGTGCCAGCAGCTTAAACACCAGGGGAGAAGCTTTCTTT	TRBV7-3	TRBJ1-1	NA	once
CASQTGWLEAFF	TGTGCCAGCCAGACAGGGTGGTTGGAAGCTTTCTTT	TRBV5-6	TRBJ1-1	TRBD1	NA
CASSRRGADRDSPLHF	TGCGCCAGCTCCAGACGGGGGGCAGATCGAGATTCACCCCTCCACTTT	TRBV10-1	TRBJ1-6	NA	NA
CASSAGQGGNQPQHF	TGTGCCAGCAGCGCAGGACAGGGAGGGAATCAGCCCCAGCATTTT	TRBV9	TRBJ1-5	TRBD1	NA
CASSVGGNYGYTF	TGTGCCAGCAGTGTTGGGGGGAACTATGGCTACACCTTC	TRBV6-4	TRBJ1-2	NA	NA
CASSLGTSASWGQFF	TGTGCCAGCAGCTTAGGGACTAGCGCCTCATGGGGGCAGTTCTTC	TRBV7-8	TRBJ2-1	TRBD2	NA
CASSLIWGQGNEQFF	TGTGCCAGCAGCTTAATCTGGGGTCAGGGGAATGAGCAGTTCTTC	TRBV11-3	TRBJ2-1	NA	NA
CSVGRDTEAFF	TGCAGCGTTGGCAGGGACACTGAAGCTTTCTTT	TRBV29-1	TRBJ1-1	NA	NA
CASSSTSGSHEQFF	TGTGCCAGCAGCTCGACTAGCGGGAGTCATGAGCAGTTCTTC	TRBV5-6	TRBJ2-1	TRBD2	NA
CASSTSEYNSPLHF	TGTGCCAGTAGTACAAGCGAATATAATTCACCCCTCCACTTT	TRBV19	TRBJ1-6	NA	once
CASNSEKLFF	TGTGCCAGCAATTCGGAAAAACTGTTTTTT	TRBV6-4	TRBJ1-4	NA	NA
CASRTTRSAYNEQFF	TGTGCCAGCAGGACAACCCGATCCGCCTACAATGAGCAGTTCTTC	TRBV7-2	TRBJ2-1	NA	NA
CASSLFDTVYNSPLHF	TGTGCCAGCAGCTTATTCGACACAGTGTATAATTCACCCCTCCACTTT	TRBV7-2	TRBJ1-6	NA	few
CASSQDVGTSSGELFF	TGTGCCAGCAGCCAAGACGTAGGGACTTCTAGCGGGGAGCTGTTTTTT	TRBV3-1/TRBV3-2	TRBJ2-2	NA	many
CASSIDHSSRGYEQYF	TGTGCCAGTAGTATAGATCACTCCAGCCGCGGGTACGAGCAGTACTTC	TRBV19	TRBJ2-7	NA	NA
CASSFRGQAYEQYF	TGTGCCAGCAGCTTCAGGGGACAGGCTTACGAGCAGTACTTC	TRBV13	TRBJ2-7	TRBD1	once
CASSLDGQVSDTQYF	TGTGCCAGCAGCTTGGACGGACAGGTCAGCGATACGCAGTATTTT	TRBV5-8	TRBJ2-3	TRBD1	once
CSVDREGGTDTQYF	TGCAGCGTTGATCGAGAGGGCGGCACAGATACGCAGTATTTT	TRBV29-1	TRBJ2-3	NA	NA
CASSPTRGQVETQYF	TGTGCCAGCAGCCCTACCAGGGGGCAGGTGGAGACCCAGTACTTC	TRBV7-2	TRBJ2-5	TRBD1	once
CASAGGNQPQHF	TGTGCCAGCGCAGGGGGCAATCAGCCCCAGCATTTT	TRBV6-6	TRBJ1-5	NA	NA
CASRQADYQPQHF	TGTGCCAGCAGACAGGCAGATTATCAGCCCCAGCATTTT	TRBV28	TRBJ1-5	NA	NA
CASSPLNYGKTQYF	TGTGCCAGCAGCCCCTTAAATTACGGGAAGACCCAGTACTTC	TRBV6-2/TRBV6-3	TRBJ2-5	NA	NA
CAISLRGYSNQPQHF	TGTGCCATCAGCCTAAGGGGATATAGCAATCAGCCCCAGCATTTT	TRBV6-5	TRBJ1-5	NA	NA
CASSEKLTLHF	TGTGCCAGCAGTGAAAAGCTCACCCTCCACTTT	TRBV2	TRBJ1-6	NA	NA
CASSPDRGVYEQYF	TGTGCCAGTAGTCCCGACAGGGGGGTTTACGAGCAGTACTTC	TRBV19	TRBJ2-7	TRBD1	NA
CASSLNSGTWEEQYF	TGTGCCAGCAGCCTGAACAGCGGGACCTGGGAAGAGCAGTACTTC	TRBV27	TRBJ2-7	TRBD2	NA
CASTPGTGLGTEAFF	TGTGCCAGTACCCCCGGGACAGGGTTAGGCACTGAAGCTTTCTTT	TRBV19	TRBJ1-1	TRBD1	NA
CASSPLSGEAFF	TGTGCCAGCAGTCCCCTCTCGGGTGAAGCTTTCTTT	TRBV7-3	TRBJ1-1	NA	NA
CASSPRGTGGTEAFF	TGTGCCAGCAGTCCTAGGGGGACAGGGGGCACTGAAGCTTTCTTT	TRBV28	TRBJ1-1	TRBD1	NA
CASSYQGGELFF	TGTGCCAGTAGTTATCAGGGAGGGGAGCTGTTTTTT	TRBV19	TRBJ2-2	NA	NA
CASRGGGTEAFF	TGTGCCAGCAGGGGAGGTGGGACGGAGGCTTTCTTT	TRBV25-1	TRBJ1-1	NA	NA
CATSTVTDTQYF	TGTGCCACCAGCACAGTCACAGATACGCAGTATTTT	TRBV15	TRBJ2-3	NA	NA
CASSSAGTSGSGRGYEQYF	TGTGCCAGCAGCTCTGCAGGGACTAGCGGGAGCGGCCGTGGCTACGAGCAGTACTTC	TRBV12-1	TRBJ2-7	NA	NA
CSVAGYGYTF	TGCAGCGTCGCGGGCTATGGCTACACCTTC	TRBV29-1	TRBJ1-2	NA	NA
CATSRDRGLSYEQYF	TGTGCCACCAGCAGAGATCGCGGGTTAAGTTACGAGCAGTACTTC	TRBV15	TRBJ2-7	NA	NA
CASSFLQGIDGYTF	TGTGCCAGCAGCTTCCTACAGGGAATCGATGGCTACACCTTC	TRBV28	TRBJ1-2	NA	NA
CASSPTTGSTGELFF	TGTGCCAGCAGCCCCACGACAGGATCTACTGGGGAGCTGTTTTTT	TRBV3-1/TRBV3-2	TRBJ2-2	NA	NA
CASSPGLHNEQFF	TGTGCCAGCAGTCCGGGACTACACAATGAGCAGTTCTTC	TRBV12-3/TRBV12-4	TRBJ2-1	TRBD2	NA